This TCR beta chain came from a study of OX40 agonist ivuxolimab in advanced cancers. Study-wide background: The patients got ivuxolimab, which is an agonistic anti-OX40 (CD134) antibody. General study results and limits: At 0.1 to 3.0 mg/kg and by week 6, clonal expansion occurred in CD4+ and CD8+ blood T cells.

As concerns this clone: The antigen remains unidentified.

Germline values: CDR1 SGHAT, CDR2 FQDESV (reference sequence). Trimming pared 0 bases from V and 5 bases from J, leaving 7 bases between. CDR3 length: 14 amino acids. Here immunoSEQ multiplex PCR was the method, and the copy in TCRdb shows in-frame clones only, minus some. The sample lists roughly 53,000 clones, more than 70% seen once, with 2% to 2.5% in the top ten. The specimen comprised CD4+ or CD8+ T cells sorted from blood, sampled in a trial of the OX40 agonist ivuxolimab. The clonotype originates from an adult with an advanced solid tumor such as melanoma, head and neck, liver or kidney cancer. V is TRBV11-1 and J is TRBJ2-2, with D uncertain. CDR3 loop: CASSLASGTGELFF. The CDR3 DNA reads as TGTGCCAGCAGCTTAGCGTCCGGAACCGGGGAGCTGTTTTTT.